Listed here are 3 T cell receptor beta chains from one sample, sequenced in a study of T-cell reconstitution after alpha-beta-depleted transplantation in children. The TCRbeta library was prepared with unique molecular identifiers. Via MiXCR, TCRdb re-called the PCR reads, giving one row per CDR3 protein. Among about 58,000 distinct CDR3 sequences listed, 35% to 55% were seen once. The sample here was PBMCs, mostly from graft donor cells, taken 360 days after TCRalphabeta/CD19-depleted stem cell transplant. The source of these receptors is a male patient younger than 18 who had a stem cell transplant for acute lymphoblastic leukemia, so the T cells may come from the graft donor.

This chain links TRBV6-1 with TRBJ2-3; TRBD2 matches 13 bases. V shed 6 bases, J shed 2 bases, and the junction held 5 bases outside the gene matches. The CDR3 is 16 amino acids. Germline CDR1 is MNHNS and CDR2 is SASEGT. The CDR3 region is CASSRLAGGPTDTQYF. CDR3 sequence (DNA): TGTGCCAGCAGCCGACTAGCGGGGGGCCCCACAGATACGCAGTATTTT.

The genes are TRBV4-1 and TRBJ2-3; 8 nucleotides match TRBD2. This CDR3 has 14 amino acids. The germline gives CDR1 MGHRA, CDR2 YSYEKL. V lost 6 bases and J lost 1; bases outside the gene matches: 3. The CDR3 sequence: CASSPTSGTDTQYF. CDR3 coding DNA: TGCGCCAGCAGTCCGACTAGCGGCACAGATACGCAGTATTTT.

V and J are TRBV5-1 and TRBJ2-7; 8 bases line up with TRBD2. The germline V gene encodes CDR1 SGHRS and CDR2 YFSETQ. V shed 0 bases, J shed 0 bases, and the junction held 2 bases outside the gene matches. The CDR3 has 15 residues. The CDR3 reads CASSLGLAGSYEQYF. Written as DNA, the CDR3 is TGCGCCAGCAGCTTGGGTCTAGCGGGCTCCTACGAGCAGTACTTC.